This TCR beta chain was observed in a study of T-cell reconstitution after alpha-beta-depleted transplantation in children. Germline lookup yields CDR1 SGHRS and CDR2 YFSETQ. V dropped 3 bases and J dropped 2; count of bases not matched to a gene: 8. CDR3 length: 17 residues. This clonotype was counted between two and nine times. Unique molecular identifiers featured in how the TCRbeta library was prepared. Via MiXCR, TCRdb re-called the PCR reads, giving one row per CDR3 protein. The data contain over 550,000 distinct CDR3 sequences, about 10% of them singletons. V is TRBV5-1 and J is TRBJ2-3; 11 bases align to TRBD2. The receptor comes from a human donor who donated a stem cell graft to a child with acute myeloid leukemia. The starting material was PBMCs from the stem cell graft donor, obtained from the stem cell graft. This CDR3 reads CASSWTTSGSSTDTQYF. As DNA, the CDR3 is TGCGCCAGCAGCTGGACAACTAGCGGGAGCTCCACAGATACGCAGTATTTT.